The 2 T cell receptor beta chains listed next were all sequenced from one sample in a study of T-cell memory formation after mild COVID-19. MiXCR was run by TCRdb on the 5' RACE reads, yielding one entry per CDR3 protein. Among some 180,000 distinct CDR3 sequences listed, 10% to 15% were seen once. The sequenced sample was PBMCs or a T cell subset sorted from them (not recorded which). The receptors derive from a young man who had mild COVID-19 (a few samples of this study predate the infection). Cell type and time point are not known.

This clonotype was detected only a few times. This sequence joins TRBV4-2 and TRBJ1-2, with 10 bases that match TRBD1. There are 16 residues in the CDR3. Unmatched junction bases numbered 5, after V lost 4 bases and J lost 0 bases. Germline lookup yields CDR1 LGHNA and CDR2 YNFKEQ. The CDR3 spells CASSRTGQGANYGYTF. In DNA form, the CDR3 reads TGTGCCAGCAGCCGGACCGGACAGGGGGCTAACTATGGCTACACCTTC.

This rearrangement joins TRBV7-2 to TRBJ2-3; 7 bases agree with TRBD1. This CDR3 is 14 amino acids long. Germline CDR1 reads SGHTA; CDR2 reads FQGNSA. Germline trimming cut 5 bases from V and 6 bases from J; bases unmatched to any gene: 8. The CDR3 DNA reads TGTGCCAGCAGCCCTAATCAGGGGGTTGATACGCAGTATTTT. Translated: CASSPNQGVDTQYF.